The entry below gives a single T cell receptor beta chain sequence along with its context. The antigen remains undetermined. CDR1 is SGHTA, CDR2 FQGTGA, per germline. The CDR3 runs 13 residues. V was shortened by 1 base and J by 3 bases, with 7 bases between the two germline ends. These data come from a study of shared clonotypes between healthy human individuals. Data came from immunoSEQ multiplex PCR; TCRdb stores just in-frame clones and leaves some out. Among some 1,400,000 clones listed, approximately 97% were seen once. General study findings and limits: Among the subsets, naive ones generally showed larger estimated richness than memory ones. Sharing across a few donors was seen in 4% to 5% of naive CD4 clonotypes.

The study drew all its donors from Caucasian adults living in Nashville, Tennessee. Sequencing used naive CD4+ T cells sorted from blood. Stated subset: CD45RA+ positively selected. This sequence originates from a man between 25 and 39 years old in good health. V usage is TRBV7-3 and J usage is TRBJ2-7; D unclear. The CDR3 nucleotides are TGTGCCAGCAGCTTAAGCGACGGCTACGAGCAGTACTTC. It specifies CASSLSDGYEQYF. Combining the CDR3 with reference TRBV7-3 and TRBJ2-7 gives the whole variable domain GAGVSQTPSNKVTEKGKYVELRCDPISGHTALYWYRQSLGQGPEFLIYFQGTGAADDSGLPNDRFFAVRPEGSVSTLKIQRTERGDSAVYLCASSLSDGYEQYFGPGTRLTVT.